The next 20 T cell receptor beta chains were all read from a single sample in a study of cytomegalovirus exposure and HLA in healthy donors. PCR used 60 Vbeta primers and 13 Jbeta primers. Data came from immunoSEQ multiplex PCR; TCRdb stores just in-frame clones and leaves some out. The sample has some 150,000 clones, 60% to 80% seen once. Sequencing used PBMCs. The source of these receptors is a man aged 40-55 years in good health and CMV-seronegative.

The chain carries TRBV6-1 and TRBJ2-3, with 10 nucleotides matching TRBD2. The V segment lost 2 bases and the J segment 3 bases; nucleotides outside the gene matches: 5. The CDR3 length is 16 residues. Germline CDR1 is MNHNS and CDR2 is SASEGT. This CDR3 reads CASSESSGSGTDTQYF. CDR3 sequence (DNA): TGTGCCAGCAGTGAATCTAGCGGGAGTGGTACAGATACGCAGTATTTT.

The chain is built from TRBV30 and TRBJ2-2; TRBD2 agrees at 8 bases. CDR3 size: 16 residues. Per germline, CDR1 GTSNPN and CDR2 SVGIG (reference sequence). The trim removed 1 base at V and 2 bases at J, leaving 6 bases unmatched. DNA for the CDR3: TGTGCCTGGAGTGGGGGGCTAGCGGGTAACACCGGGGAGCTGTTTTTT. Its protein is CAWSGGLAGNTGELFF.

The CDR3 coding sequence is TGCGCCAGCTGGGGGCGAGGGACAGGTCAAGAGACCCAGTACTTC. Translating it yields CASWGRGTGQETQYF. This chain links TRBV5-1 with TRBJ2-5, with 8 bases that match TRBD1. CDR1 and CDR2 (germline): SGHRS, YFSETQ. The CDR3 spans 15 residues. After removal of 7 bases from V and 2 bases from J, the junction contained 10 bases not matched to a gene. The full variable domain, completed using reference TRBV5-1 and TRBJ2-5, is KAGVTQTPRYLIKTRGQQVTLSCSPISGHRSVSWYQQTPGQGLQFLFEYFSETQRNKGNFPGRFSGRQFSNSRSEMNVSTLELGDSALYLCASWGRGTGQETQYFGPGTRLLVL.

This sequence joins TRBV4-2 and TRBJ2-7, with TRBD1 identical over 7 bases. Per the germline V gene, CDR1 is LGHNA and CDR2 is YNFKEQ. The CDR3 has 15 amino acids. V shed 3 bases and J 3 bases; nucleotides not matched to a gene: 8. The CDR3 spells CASSQVTGTDYEQYF. CDR3 nucleotide sequence: TGTGCCAGCAGCCAGGTTACCGGGACAGACTACGAGCAGTACTTC.

V is TRBV27 and J is TRBJ2-7; 9 bases are a match to TRBD2. Germline CDR1 MNHEY, CDR2 SMNVEV (reference sequence). The CDR3 extends over 16 amino acids. The V segment lost 0 bases and the J segment 3 bases; nucleotides outside the gene matches: 6. The DNA for the CDR3 is TGTGCCAGCAGTTTATCGTTAGCGGGAGTTGTCTACGAGCAGTACTTC. Amino acids: CASSLSLAGVVYEQYF.

The chain joins TRBV27 to TRBJ1-6; D ambiguous. Per the germline V gene, CDR1 is MNHEY and CDR2 is SMNVEV (reference sequence). CDR3 size: 14 residues. V lost 6 bases and J lost 9, with 15 bases in between. CDR3 nucleotides: TGTGCCAGCAGACCTACGGGGTTCGGTTCACCCCTCCACTTT. Translation: CASRPTGFGSPLHF.

The CDR3 protein is CASSRDRWGWDTGELFF. CDR3 in DNA: TGTGCCAGCAGCCGGGACAGGTGGGGGTGGGACACCGGGGAGCTGTTTTTT. The V gene is TRBV28, the J gene TRBJ2-2, with 8 nucleotides matching TRBD1. The CDR3 has 17 amino acids. V shed 6 bases and J 3 bases; nucleotides not matched to a gene: 12. Per germline, CDR1 MDHEN and CDR2 SYDVKM.

This clone was detected once. The chain is built from TRBV2 and TRBJ2-2; 7 nucleotides line up with TRBD2. Trimming took 7 bases from V and 2 from J; bases not matched to a gene: 7. This CDR3 has 15 residues. Germline assignment: CDR1 SNHLY and CDR2 FYNNEI. The CDR3 DNA reads TGTGCCAGCAAAACCCGGGACTATAACACCGGGGAGCTGTTTTTT. This encodes CASKTRDYNTGELFF.

The V and J genes are TRBV5-5 and TRBJ1-5; D is unclear. From germline, CDR1 is SGHKS and CDR2 YYEKEE (reference sequence). The CDR3 is 14 residues long. V lost 0 bases and J 7 bases, leaving 11 bases between the germline ends. The CDR3 loop reads CASSLGRGNQPQHF. In DNA form, the CDR3 reads TGTGCCAGCAGCTTGGGCAGAGGAAACCAGCCCCAGCATTTT.

This clone was observed a single time. J is TRBJ1-6 and V is TRBV2, with 9 bases fitting TRBD1. Germline lookup yields CDR1 SNHLY and CDR2 FYNNEI. V gave up 6 bases and J gave up 10 bases; unmatched junction bases: 4. The length of the CDR3 is 13 residues. CDR3 bases: TGTGCCAGCAGGATGGACAGGGGATCACCCCTCCACTTT. It codes for CASRMDRGSPLHF.

V is TRBV7-2 and J is TRBJ2-4, with a possible D match to TRBD2 (5 bases). Germline-derived CDR1 and CDR2 are SGHTA and FQGNSA. The CDR3 is 12 residues long. Trimming took off 5 bases at V and 9 bases at J, with 11 bases between the two ends. CDR3 in DNA: TGTGCCAGCAGCGCCTCAGAGGGCATTCAGTACTTC. This sequence encodes CASSASEGIQYF.

The J gene is TRBJ2-7, the V gene TRBV19; 8 nucleotides match TRBD1. There are 18 residues in the CDR3. Germline lookup yields CDR1 LNHDA and CDR2 SQIVND (reference sequence). J lost 6 bases, V lost 1 base, and 17 bases had no gene match. The CDR3 nucleotides read TGTGCCAGTAGTATAGGGCCCGAATGGACAGGGATGCTACGCGAGCAGTACTTC. Translated: CASSIGPEWTGMLREQYF. Drawing the rest from reference TRBV19 and TRBJ2-7, the complete variable domain is DGGITQSPKYLFRKEGQNVTLSCEQNLNHDAMYWYRQDPGQGLRLIYYSQIVNDFQKGDIAEGYSVSREKKESFPLTVTSAQKNPTAFYLCASSIGPEWTGMLREQYFGPGTRLTVT.

The rearrangement links TRBV28 to TRBJ1-1; a weak D match, TRBD1 (6 bases). V lost 7 bases and J 2 bases, leaving 11 bases between the germline ends. There are 13 residues in the CDR3. Germline assignment: CDR1 MDHEN and CDR2 SYDVKM. The CDR3 loop is CASITGPNTEAFF. CDR3 nucleotide sequence: TGTGCCAGCATTACAGGGCCCAACACTGAAGCTTTCTTT.

This clone came up a few times. Germline is not matched at one junction end, which may reflect a read error. V usage is TRBV7-7 and J usage is TRBJ2-7; D ambiguous. The length of the CDR3 is 13 residues. Germline assignment: CDR1 SSHAT and CDR2 FNYEAQ (reference sequence). In DNA form, the CDR3 reads TGTGCTAGCAGCTTAGGGCCTTTGGCCGAGCAGTACTTC. Residues: CASSLGPLAEQYF.

The chain combines TRBV7-2 with TRBJ2-2; the match to TRBD2 covers 7 bases. Germline V gives CDR1 SGHTA, CDR2 FQGNSA. V was pared by 1 base and J by 6 bases, with 5 bases of the junction left unmatched. The CDR3 extends over 15 amino acids. CDR3 DNA: TGTGCCAGCAGCTTAGAGGCGGGAGTAGCCGGGGAGCTGTTTTTT. It specifies CASSLEAGVAGELFF.

In regard to this clone: Relative to the germline gene, one junction end is altered; a read error may explain this. V gene TRBV6-1 combines with J gene TRBJ1-1, with no clear D. The CDR3 sequence is 13 residues long. Germline V gene lookup returns CDR1 MNHNS and CDR2 SASEGT. In DNA, the CDR3 is TGTGTCAGCAGTGAAGCGCGGGGCACTGAAGCTTTCTTT. It specifies CVSSEARGTEAFF.

The gene calls are TRBV5-4 and TRBJ1-1; D possibly corresponds to TRBD1 (6 bases). The germline CDR1 and CDR2 sequences are SGHNT and YYREEE (reference sequence). The CDR3 runs 16 residues. Trimming removed 3 bases at V and 1 base at J, with 16 bases between. The CDR3 region is CASSYLTGYKNTEAFF. DNA for the CDR3: TGTGCCAGCAGCTACCTTACAGGGTACAAGAACACTGAAGCTTTCTTT. Complete variable domain (other parts from reference TRBV5-4 and TRBJ1-1): ETGVTQSPTHLIKTRGQQVTLRCSSQSGHNTVSWYQQALGQGPQFIFQYYREEENGRGNFPPRFSGLQFPNYSSELNVNALELDDSALYLCASSYLTGYKNTEAFFGQGTRLTVV.

This chain joins TRBV19 and TRBJ1-2, with D tentatively TRBD1 (5 bases). CDR1 and CDR2 from the germline V gene are LNHDA and SQIVND (reference sequence). V was clipped by 6 bases and J by 5 bases, with 16 bases between them. The CDR3 covers 14 residues. For the CDR3, the DNA is TGTGCCAGTAGATCGAGCAGGGATGGATATGGCTACACCTTC. Its protein is CASRSSRDGYGYTF.

This clone was counted only a few times. This chain connects TRBV6-5 to TRBJ2-2, with a tentative D call TRBD2 (6 bases). Looked up from germline, CDR1 is MNHEY and CDR2 is SVGAGI. The CDR3 has 14 residues. V lost 7 bases and J 6 bases, leaving 15 bases between the germline ends. The CDR3 DNA reads TGTGCCAGCAAGCCGGGACTCGCACCCGGGGAGCTGTTTTTT. Translated, it gives CASKPGLAPGELFF.

This clone was detected a few times. This chain connects TRBV5-1 to TRBJ2-3; a possible D gene is TRBD1 (6 bases). The V end was cut by 3 bases, the J end by 0 bases, with 14 bases between. The CDR3 has 16 residues. Germline-derived CDR1 and CDR2 are SGHRS and YFSETQ. This chain's CDR3 is CASSSVLGASTDTQYF. The CDR3 nucleotides read TGCGCCAGCAGCTCCGTGTTGGGGGCTAGCACAGATACGCAGTATTTT.